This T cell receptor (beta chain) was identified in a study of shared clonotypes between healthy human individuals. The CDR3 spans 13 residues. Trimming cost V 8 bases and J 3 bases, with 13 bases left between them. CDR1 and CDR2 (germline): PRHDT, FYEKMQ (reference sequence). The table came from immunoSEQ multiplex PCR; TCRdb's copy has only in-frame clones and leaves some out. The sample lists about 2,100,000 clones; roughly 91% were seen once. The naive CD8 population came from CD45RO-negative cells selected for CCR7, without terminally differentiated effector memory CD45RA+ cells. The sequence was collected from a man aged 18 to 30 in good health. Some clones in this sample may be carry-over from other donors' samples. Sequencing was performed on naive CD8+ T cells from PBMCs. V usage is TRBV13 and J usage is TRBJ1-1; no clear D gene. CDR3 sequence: CASYPTGDTEAFF. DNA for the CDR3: TGTGCCAGCTATCCGACTGGAGACACTGAAGCTTTCTTT.